This record concerns one T cell receptor (beta chain) sequence. The data originate from a study of blood T cell repertoires in COVID-19. The data were produced by immunoSEQ multiplex PCR, yet TCRdb's version contains in-frame clones alone and is incomplete. The profile shows 130,000 or so clones, 80% to 90% of them singletons. Germline V gene sequence: CDR1 SGHNT, CDR2 YYREEE (reference sequence). The CDR3 has 15 residues. The ends were cut back, 4 bases at V and 0 bases at J, with 13 bases in the middle. Source material: PBMCs or T cells enriched from blood (not recorded which). The clonotype originates from a man aged 40-49 years with acute COVID-19. The chain combines TRBV5-4 with TRBJ1-1; possibly TRBD1 for D (6 bases). The CDR3, as DNA: TGTGCCAGCAGCATGGGACATGGGTTGAACACTGAAGCTTTCTTT. This encodes CASSMGHGLNTEAFF.